The T cell receptor (beta chain) described here comes from a study of glioma-infiltrating T cells (TCRdb year 2016). Background for the entire study: Sequencing of TCR alpha- and beta-chain repertoires was performed on glioma tissue, on non-neoplastic brain tissue, and on matched peripheral blood mononuclear cells. The paired cohort comprised three low-grade glioma patients, eight primary glioblastoma patients and three non-glioma patients contributing non-neoplastic brain tissue. To gauge divergence between tissue and blood T-cell populations, every tissue-infiltrating repertoire was compared against the peripheral blood repertoire from the same patient. What the work shows at the level of the full study, not this receptor alone: VJ-independent divergence between tissue and blood was below expectation in non-neoplastic patients but above expectation in all gliomas, especially low-grade gliomas. Tissue and blood shared very few CDR3 sequences, a result attributed to high CDR3 diversity and limited sampling. Group comparisons were based on small numbers of patients: three non-neoplastic, three low-grade glioma and several glioblastoma patients.

In its sample, this clonotype was seen many times. The specificity of this receptor is unknown. No much larger clonotype is one base removed from it; base qualities were not supplied. TCR alpha and beta CDR3 regions were amplified with the iRepertoire nested amplicon-rescue multiplex PCR (arm-PCR) platform from RNA. For one-step reverse transcription and amplification, 100-400 ng of tissue mRNA or PBMC total RNA was used as input. After bead purification, a secondary multiplex PCR added Illumina adapters, and libraries were gel-purified between 200 and 400 bp. The libraries contained internal 6-nucleotide barcodes that were used for demultiplexing. Sequencing of the libraries was done on an Illumina MiSeq using 2x220 or 2x250 nucleotide paired-end reads. In the original analysis: Paired reads were merged using FLASH 1.2.11 and aligned with BWA-MEM to the GRCh37 human genome, and TRA and TRB reads were then extracted. An IMGT-derived reference of cassette sequences and CDR3 motifs, with pseudogenes included, was used for V and J assignment. Three-frame translation of reads was performed, and productive CDR3s were defined as those with a C...FGXG motif and no stop codons. Unique combinations of V-J cassette pair and CDR3 amino acid sequence were defined as clonotypes. Reads were filtered by Hamming distance, thresholded by each sample's sequence error rate in mapped regions. TCRdb ran its own pipeline on the public reads, namely fastp trimming at Q25 and MiXCR clone calling, and kept in-frame beta chains. One record per CDR3 amino acid sequence lists the most common genes and DNA. The V and J calls here are based on TCRdb, not the publication. Recorded for this sample are under 200,000 distinct CDR3 sequences; about 47% of them occurred a single time. The ten largest clones add up to roughly 5.2% of the sample.

CDR3 length: 12 amino acids, cysteine to phenylalanine. The CDR3 DNA has 36 bases and is translated from base 1. Trimming removed 4 bases from V and 7 bases from J, leaving 10 bases between the germline ends. The germline V gene encodes CDR1 SEHNR and CDR2 FQNEAQ (reference sequence). The sequence is built from TRBV7-9 and TRBJ1-1; the D gene cannot be named for sure. Sequencing was done on a sample of glioma tissue, nonneoplastic brain tissue, or PBMCs (not recorded which). This sequence originates from a human donor with low-grade glioma or glioblastoma, undergoing nonglioma brain surgery, or in good health (not recorded which). The sequenced DNA: TGTGCCAGCAGCTCCTCAGGCGGTGAAGCTTTCTTT. Protein translation: CASSSSGGEAFF.